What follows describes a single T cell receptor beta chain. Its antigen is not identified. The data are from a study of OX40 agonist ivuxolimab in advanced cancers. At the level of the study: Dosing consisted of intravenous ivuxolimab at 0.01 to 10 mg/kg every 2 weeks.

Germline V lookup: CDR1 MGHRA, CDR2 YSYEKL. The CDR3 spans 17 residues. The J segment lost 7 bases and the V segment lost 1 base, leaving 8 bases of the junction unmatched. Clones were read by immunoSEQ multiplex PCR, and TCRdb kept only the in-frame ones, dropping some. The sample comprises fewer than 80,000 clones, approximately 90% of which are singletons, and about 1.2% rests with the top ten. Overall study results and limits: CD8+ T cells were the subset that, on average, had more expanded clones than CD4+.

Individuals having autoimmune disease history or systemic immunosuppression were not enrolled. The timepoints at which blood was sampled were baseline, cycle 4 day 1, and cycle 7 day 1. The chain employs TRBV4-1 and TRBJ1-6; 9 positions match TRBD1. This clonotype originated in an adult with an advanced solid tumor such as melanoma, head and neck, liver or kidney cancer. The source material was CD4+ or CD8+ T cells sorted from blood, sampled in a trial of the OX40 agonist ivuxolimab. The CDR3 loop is CASSQVTGGARNSPLHF. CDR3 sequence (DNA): TGCGCCAGCAGCCAAGTCACAGGGGGCGCCAGGAATTCACCCCTCCACTTT.